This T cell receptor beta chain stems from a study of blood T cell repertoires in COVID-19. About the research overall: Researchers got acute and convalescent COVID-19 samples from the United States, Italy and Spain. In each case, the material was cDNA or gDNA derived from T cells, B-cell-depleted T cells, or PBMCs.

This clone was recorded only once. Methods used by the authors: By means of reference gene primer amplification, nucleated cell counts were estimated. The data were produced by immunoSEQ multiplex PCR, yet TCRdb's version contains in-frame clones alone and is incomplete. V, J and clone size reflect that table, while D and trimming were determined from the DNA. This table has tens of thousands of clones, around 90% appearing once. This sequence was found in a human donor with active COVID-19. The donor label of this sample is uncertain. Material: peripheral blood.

CDR3 sequence (DNA): TGTGCCAGCAGCTTCCCAGGGGGAGTTAACACTGAAGCTTTCTTT. Translated, it gives CASSFPGGVNTEAFF. This chain joins TRBV5-4 and TRBJ1-1; the match to TRBD1 covers 7 bases. Germline V CDR1 and CDR2: SGHNT, YYREEE (reference sequence). The CDR3 extends over 15 amino acids. Trimming took 2 bases from V and 2 from J; bases not matched to a gene: 6.